This TCR beta chain originates from a study of T-cell reconstitution after alpha-beta-depleted transplantation in children. Unique molecular identifiers were incorporated into the prepared TCRbeta library. MiXCR, applied by TCRdb to the PCR reads, yields one record per CDR3 protein. Of roughly 500,000 distinct CDR3 sequences listed, approximately 29% are singletons. This clonotype was detected once. This CDR3 is 16 amino acids long. CDR1 MNHEY and CDR2 SVGAGI come from the germline V gene. V lost 4 bases and J lost 0, with 12 bases in between. This sample comprised PBMCs from the stem cell graft donor, obtained from the stem cell graft. The rearrangement joins TRBV6-5 to TRBJ2-2; D may be TRBD2 (5 bases). The clonotype was recovered from a human donor who donated a stem cell graft to a child with aplastic anemia. For the CDR3, the DNA is TGTGCCAGCAGTTTCCGGGGTCCCGCGAACACCGGGGAGCTGTTTTTT. Protein: CASSFRGPANTGELFF.